This is a list of T cell receptor beta chains from one sample in a study of Graves' ophthalmopathy and Graves' hyperthyroidism. TCRdb recomputed calls from the multiplex PCR reads with MiXCR, one row per CDR3 protein. Seen here are roughly 1.1 million distinct CDR3 sequences, approximately 35% observed once, and the top ten hold over 8.5%. Sequencing was done on a sample of peripheral blood or thyroid tissue (not recorded which). The receptor source for this set is an adult man with Graves' hyperthyroidism. Each CDR3 is given with its conserved first and last residue. The D gene is left open where the match is weak. Size is stated for part of the rows, as once, few or many counts, or as a class when the clone is expanded.

D,V,J,size,DNA,CDR3
NA,TRBV10-3,TRBJ1-4,many,TGTGCCATCAAGAGCGCAACTAATGAAAAACTGTTTTTT,CAIKSATNEKLFF
TRBD1,TRBV7-9,TRBJ1-1,many,TGTGCCAGCAGCTTACTGGGGGGGACAGTGAACACTGAAGCTTTCTTT,CASSLLGGTVNTEAFF
NA,TRBV29-1,TRBJ1-1,NA,TGCAGCGTTGAGGATCGTGGCAGGAACACTGAAGCTTTCTTT,CSVEDRGRNTEAFF
TRBD1,TRBV6-5,TRBJ1-2,many,TGTGCCAGCAGTTACACCGTGACAGGGATGAAGGGCTACACCTTC,CASSYTVTGMKGYTF
NA,TRBV24-1,TRBJ2-7,many,TGTGCCACCAGTGCCACGGACGGACTCTACGAGCAGTACTTC,CATSATDGLYEQYF
NA,TRBV7-3,TRBJ1-4,NA,TGTGCCAGCAGCTCCTCGGGACTAGCGGGAAATGAAAAACTGTTTTTT,CASSSSGLAGNEKLFF
NA,TRBV15,TRBJ1-2,many,TGTGCCACCAGTCCGGGACAAACCTATGGCTACACCTTC,CATSPGQTYGYTF
NA,TRBV2,TRBJ2-5,many,TGTGCCAGCAGTGAAGCGCATAGAGGGTACCAAGAGACCCAGTACTTC,CASSEAHRGYQETQYF
NA,TRBV25-1,TRBJ1-5,NA,TGTGCCACCCACTTCCAACCGAGCAATCAGCCCCAGCATTTT,CATHFQPSNQPQHF
TRBD2,TRBV29-1,TRBJ2-2,NA,TGCAGCTTAGAAGCGGGGGGGCCCACCGGGGAGCTGTTTTTT,CSLEAGGPTGELFF
NA,TRBV5-4,TRBJ2-2,NA,TGTGCCAGCAGCTTGAAACAGAGGTCCGGGGAGCTGTTTTTT,CASSLKQRSGELFF
TRBD2,TRBV5-8,TRBJ2-5,many,TGTGCCAGCAGGAGCGGGAAAGAGACCCAGTACTTC,CASRSGKETQYF
NA,TRBV7-9,TRBJ2-7,few,TGTGCCAGCAGTGCCCAGGGTTCGAGGGACTACGAGCAGTACTTC,CASSAQGSRDYEQYF
NA,TRBV18,TRBJ1-6,NA,TGTGCCAGCTCACCACCTCCGGGGACTTCACCCCTCCACTTT,CASSPPPGTSPLHF
TRBD2,TRBV12-3/TRBV12-4,TRBJ2-7,few,TGTGCCAGCAGTTCCTCAGGACTAGCGGCGTCCTACGAGCAGTACTTC,CASSSSGLAASYEQYF
NA,TRBV15,TRBJ1-4,NA,TGTGCCACCAGCAGAGACAGTTACGAAAAACTGTTTTTT,CATSRDSYEKLFF
NA,TRBV5-8,TRBJ1-6,many,TGTGCCAGCAGTCCTGAGGGTCCCAATTCACCCCTCCACTTT,CASSPEGPNSPLHF
NA,TRBV7-6,TRBJ2-7,NA,TGTGCCAGCAGCTTAGGACCGAACATCTACGAGCAGTACTTC,CASSLGPNIYEQYF
NA,TRBV2,TRBJ1-2,NA,TGTGCCAGCAGTTTAGTACAGGCGGCCCGTGGCTACACCTTC,CASSLVQAARGYTF
NA,TRBV24-1,TRBJ1-5,NA,TGTGCCACCAGTGTGGGGGGTTCTCAGCCCCAGCATTTT,CATSVGGSQPQHF
NA,TRBV7-2,TRBJ2-7,many,TGTGCCAGCAGCTTAGATACAGGGACCTACGAGCAGTACTTC,CASSLDTGTYEQYF
TRBD1,TRBV7-6,TRBJ1-1,many,TGTGCCAGCAGTTTGAACCTCAGGGGGGAGGGCACTGAAGCTTTCTTT,CASSLNLRGEGTEAFF
TRBD2,TRBV9,TRBJ2-2,once,TGTGCCAGCAGCATAACATCTAGCGGGGGCTCAACCGGGGAGCTGTTTTTT,CASSITSSGGSTGELFF
TRBD1,TRBV29-1,TRBJ1-3,NA,TGCAGCGACGGGACAGGGATCGACACCATATATTTT,CSDGTGIDTIYF
NA,TRBV10-3,TRBJ2-7,NA,TGTGCCAGCAGTTTACGATCTAGCCTTTACGAGCAGTACTTC,CASSLRSSLYEQYF
TRBD1,TRBV19,TRBJ1-1,NA,TGTGCCAGTAGTGGAAGGACCACAGGGGTGACTGAAGCTTTCTTT,CASSGRTTGVTEAFF
NA,TRBV5-5,TRBJ2-5,NA,TGTGCCAGCTCACCACTGGTGGCCAGAGAGACCCAGTACTTC,CASSPLVARETQYF
TRBD2,TRBV7-2,TRBJ2-5,many,TGTGCCAGCAGCTTAGGGAGCGGGAGGGCCGCCGAGACCCAGTACTTC,CASSLGSGRAAETQYF
NA,TRBV15,TRBJ1-5,NA,TGTGCCACCAGCAGTCTACAGGGTGGGCATCAGCCCCAGCATTTT,CATSSLQGGHQPQHF
NA,TRBV29-1,TRBJ1-1,NA,TGCAGCTTAGTGGTAGGAGCGAACACTGAAGCTTTCTTT,CSLVVGANTEAFF
NA,TRBV6-5,TRBJ1-5,many,TGTGCCAGCAGCCGCCTGGGCAAGCCCCAGCATTTT,CASSRLGKPQHF
NA,TRBV15,TRBJ2-7,NA,TGTGCCACCAGCAGGGAGGAATACGACGTGTACGAGCAGTACTTC,CATSREEYDVYEQYF
TRBD1,TRBV10-3,TRBJ1-5,NA,TGTGCCATCGGCAGGGGGAGACAGTTCAATCAGCCCCAGCATTTT,CAIGRGRQFNQPQHF
TRBD1,TRBV7-8,TRBJ1-5,many,TGTGCCAGCAGCTTAGATCCAGGGGGCGGTCAGCCCCAGCATTTT,CASSLDPGGGQPQHF
NA,TRBV9,TRBJ2-5,many,TGTGCCAGCAGGAGGGACAACCAAGAGACCCAGTACTTC,CASRRDNQETQYF
NA,TRBV5-4,TRBJ1-1,NA,TGTGCCAGCAGTCCGGAGGTAGTGAACACTGAAACTTTCTTT,CASSPEVVNTETFF
NA,TRBV25-1,TRBJ1-2,NA,TGTGCCAGCGGGCCGTCGGGTTCCGGCTACACCTTC,CASGPSGSGYTF
NA,TRBV12-3/TRBV12-4,TRBJ2-7,NA,TGTGCCAGCAGTTTAAACAGGGCCGGTAGCGAGCAGTACTTC,CASSLNRAGSEQYF
TRBD1,TRBV25-1,TRBJ1-2,few,TGTGCCAGCTACCGGGACAGGCCTAACTATGGCTACACCTTC,CASYRDRPNYGYTF
TRBD2,TRBV10-3,TRBJ2-5,NA,TGTGCCATCAGTGAGCTAAGGCTAGCGGGCCCAAGGACCTACCAAGAGACCCAGTACTTC,CAISELRLAGPRTYQETQYF
NA,TRBV7-2,TRBJ2-2,NA,TGTGCCTGGGCAATAAGGGCCGGGGAGCTGTTTTTT,CAWAIRAGELFF
TRBD2,TRBV2,TRBJ2-7,many,TGTGCCAGCAGAGAAGCGGGGGCTGACGAGCAGTACTTC,CASREAGADEQYF